Listed here are 8 T cell receptor beta chains from one sample, sequenced in a study of cytotoxic CD8 clonotypes in ibrutinib-treated CLL (dated by TCRdb to the early 2020s). The library was generated by the immunoSEQ multiplex PCR assay. In its TCRdb copy, this immuneACCESS table keeps in-frame sequences only and misses some clones. Where compared with another copy, unresolved V genes explain less than half of these, and the others have no known cause. The sample table contains some 84,000 clones; only one count was recorded for 86% of them. The ten largest clones capture over 5% of the sample. Source: PBMCs, taken before ibrutinib treatment. These receptors came from a human donor with chronic lymphocytic leukemia.

The chain uses TRBV7-8 and TRBJ1-2; 9 bases are shared with TRBD1. The CDR3 contains 15 residues. Per germline, CDR1 SGHVS and CDR2 FQNEAQ. V lost 3 bases to trimming and J lost 6 bases; unmatched junction nucleotides: 8. DNA of the CDR3: TGTGCCAGCAGCTTGACTGGACAGGGGATCGATGGCTACACCTTC. It is translated as CASSLTGQGIDGYTF.

CDR3 coding DNA: TGTGCCAGCAGCACAGACACAGGCGCTGGCTACACCTTC. Translating gives CASSTDTGAGYTF. The rearrangement joins TRBV4-2 to TRBJ1-2; tentatively, D is TRBD1 (5 bases). With 5 bases removed from V and 7 bases from J, the gap between germline ends came to 14 bases. In germline, CDR1 is LGHNA, CDR2 YNFKEQ. This CDR3 region has 13 residues.

In its sample, this clone was seen a few times. The chain links TRBV25-1 to TRBJ1-4, with TRBD1 identical over 9 bases. CDR3 length: 15 residues. The V segment lost 5 bases and the J segment 7 bases; nucleotides outside the gene matches: 8. Looked up from germline, CDR1 is MGHDK and CDR2 is SYGVNS. CDR3 bases: TGTGCCAGCAGTACTGGGACAGGGTGGTTTGAAAAACTGTTTTTT. Its protein product is CASSTGTGWFEKLFF.

The chain uses TRBV5-4 and TRBJ2-2; TRBD1 aligns across 11 bases. There are 19 residues in the CDR3. Germline assignment: CDR1 SGHNT and CDR2 YYREEE (reference sequence). V gave up 0 bases and J gave up 2 bases; unmatched junction bases: 9. CDR3: CASSLGAGTGGFNTGELFF. The CDR3 nucleotides read TGTGCCAGCAGCTTGGGAGCCGGGACAGGGGGTTTCAACACCGGGGAGCTGTTTTTT. Together with reference TRBV5-4 and TRBJ2-2, the CDR3 gives the full variable domain: ETGVTQSPTHLIKTRGQQVTLRCSSQSGHNTVSWYQQALGQGPQFIFQYYREEENGRGNFPPRFSGLQFPNYSSELNVNALELDDSALYLCASSLGAGTGGFNTGELFFGEGSRLTVL.

The chain links TRBV7-2 to TRBJ2-7; tentatively, D is TRBD2 (6 bases). Trimming removed 1 base at V and 2 bases at J, with 12 bases between. Germline V gene lookup returns CDR1 SGHTA and CDR2 FQGNSA. This CDR3 has 15 residues. The DNA of the CDR3 is TGTGCCAGCAGCTTAGATCTAGGACTACCCTACGAGCAGTACTTC. Its translation: CASSLDLGLPYEQYF.

This clone was counted many times. This chain connects TRBV19 to TRBJ1-5, with D perhaps matching TRBD1 (5 bases). CDR1 and CDR2 (germline): LNHDA, SQIVND (reference sequence). The CDR3 is 15 residues long. Trimming removed 5 bases at V and 0 bases at J, with 11 bases between. The CDR3 coding sequence is TGTGCCAGTAGTGGGGCAGCCTATAGCAATCAGCCCCAGCATTTT. Residues: CASSGAAYSNQPQHF.

As DNA, the CDR3 is TGTGCCAGCAGTACCGGGACAGACAATGAAAAACTGTTTTTT. It codes for CASSTGTDNEKLFF. J is TRBJ1-4 and V is TRBV7-9, with 7 bases that match TRBD1. CDR3 length equals 14 residues. Trimming cost V 6 bases and J 5 bases; bases outside gene matches: 6. In germline, CDR1 is SEHNR, CDR2 FQNEAQ (reference sequence).

The CDR3 loop reads CASSSPPPGYGYTF. The DNA for the CDR3 is TGTGCCAGCAGCTCCCCCCCGCCCGGCTATGGCTACACCTTC. This chain connects TRBV7-2 to TRBJ1-2; D not certain. Germline V CDR1 and CDR2: SGHTA, FQGNSA. Trimming pared 4 bases from V and 4 bases from J, leaving 13 bases between. This CDR3 has 14 amino acids.